This T cell receptor beta chain is drawn from a study of blood T cell repertoires in COVID-19. Study background: The United States, Italy and Spain provided the acute and convalescent COVID-19 samples. In each case, the material was cDNA or gDNA derived from T cells, B-cell-depleted T cells, or PBMCs.

V dropped 4 bases and J dropped 5 bases, with 15 bases sitting between them. Germline CDR1 SGDLS, CDR2 YYNGEE. The length of the CDR3 is 14 residues. The data were produced by immunoSEQ multiplex PCR, yet TCRdb's version contains in-frame clones alone and is incomplete. This repertoire shows under 300,000 clones, roughly 87% found once; its top ten account for roughly 6%. Study members were between about 18 and 95 years old and lived in fewer than 30 US regions. Participant reports of clinical history set cohort assignment. Sequenced input: PBMCs or T cells enriched from blood (not recorded which). The source of this sequence is a young woman with acute COVID-19. This chain uses TRBV9 with TRBJ1-2, with D unclear. The CDR3 DNA reads TGTGCCAGCAGCCCTCAGGCGGGGAAATATGGCTACACCTTC. Its protein product is CASSPQAGKYGYTF.